The 18 T cell receptor beta chains presented below share a single source sample, sequenced in a study of cytomegalovirus exposure and HLA in healthy donors. It was with 60 Vbeta and 13 Jbeta primers that the PCR ran. Clones were read by immunoSEQ multiplex PCR, and TCRdb kept only the in-frame ones, dropping some. The repertoire holds approximately 200,000 clones, around 86% seen once, with 6.5% in the top ten. Sequencing was carried out using PBMCs. The receptors here all came from a woman aged 45-65 years in good health and CMV-seropositive.

The chain combines TRBV7-2 with TRBJ1-5; D may be TRBD1 (5 bases). Trimming cost V 1 base and J 3 bases, with 7 bases left between them. The CDR3 is 14 amino acids. Per the germline V gene, CDR1 is SGHTA and CDR2 is FQGNSA. CDR3 in amino acids: CASSLGGVNQPQHF. CDR3 sequence (DNA): TGTGCCAGCAGCTTAGGGGGGGTCAATCAGCCCCAGCATTTT.

The J gene is TRBJ2-1, the V gene TRBV7-9, with 11 positions matching TRBD2. The CDR3 has 14 residues. V shed 4 bases, J shed 8 bases, and the junction held 4 bases outside the gene matches. Germline V CDR1 and CDR2: SEHNR, FQNEAQ (reference sequence). The CDR3 sequence is CASSYSGGVDEQFF. DNA for the CDR3: TGTGCCAGCAGCTATAGCGGGGGGGTCGATGAGCAGTTCTTC.

V gene TRBV15 combines with J gene TRBJ2-7, with 9 bases that match TRBD1. The CDR3 length is 16 residues. Trimming removed 3 bases from V and 7 bases from J; junction bases left unmatched: 13. Germline CDR1 is LNHNV and CDR2 is YYDKDF (reference sequence). The CDR3 DNA reads TGTGCCACCAGCAGCGGGACCAGGGACAGGGCTAGGGAGCAGTACTTC. Translating gives CATSSGTRDRAREQYF.

Note on this clone: The sample holds other DNA sequences that translate to the same CDR3. This chain connects TRBV11-2 to TRBJ2-7, with D maybe TRBD2 (6 bases). Trimming left V 1 base short and J 7 bases short, with 8 bases between. The CDR3 is made up of 12 amino acids. Germline CDR1 and CDR2: SGHAT and FQNNGV. In nucleotides, the CDR3 is TGTGCCAGCAGCTTAGGTGCGGGGGAGCAGTACTTC. This sequence encodes CASSLGAGEQYF.

This clone has only one observation. J is TRBJ2-3 and V is TRBV6-5, with a tentative D call TRBD2 (6 bases). V was clipped by 6 bases and J by 2 bases, with 15 bases between them. The CDR3 consists of 15 residues. Germline CDR1 reads MNHEY; CDR2 reads SVGAGI. The CDR3 loop is CASSSRLDTTDTQYF. CDR3 bases: TGTGCCAGCAGCTCTAGACTAGACACCACAGATACGCAGTATTTT.

The chain recombines TRBV28 with TRBJ1-3, with D possibly TRBD1 on 6 matching bases. Germline V gene sequence: CDR1 MDHEN, CDR2 SYDVKM. The CDR3 totals 16 residues. With 2 bases removed from V and 4 bases from J, the gap between germline ends came to 15 bases. As DNA, the CDR3 is TGTGCCAGCAGTTTAGACCCAGGGGAAAGAGGAAACACCATATATTTT. Translation: CASSLDPGERGNTIYF.

The chain links TRBV19 to TRBJ1-6; D is unclear. The CDR3 runs to 16 residues. Trimming took off 6 bases at V and 7 bases at J, with 19 bases between the two ends. Germline CDR1 reads LNHDA; CDR2 reads SQIVND (reference sequence). In DNA, the CDR3 is TGTGCCAGTAGCCAGCCGGTCGCTAGCTCGAATTCACCCCTCCACTTT. Protein product: CASSQPVASSNSPLHF.

The chain carries TRBV28 and TRBJ2-3; 7 positions match TRBD2. This CDR3 region has 15 residues. J lost 4 bases, V lost 3 bases, and 7 bases had no gene match. Germline V CDR1 and CDR2: MDHEN, SYDVKM. The CDR3 bases are TGTGCCAGCAGTTTCCCTAGCGGTGTATCAGATACGCAGTATTTT. This translates into CASSFPSGVSDTQYF.

The CDR3 here is CASSSGLGTGELFF. The DNA of the CDR3 is TGTGCCAGTAGTTCAGGGTTGGGCACCGGGGAGCTGTTTTTT. The chain employs TRBV19 and TRBJ2-2; a weak D match, TRBD1 (5 bases). Trimming stripped 5 bases from V and 4 bases from J, with 11 bases between. CDR3 length: 14 amino acids. CDR1 LNHDA and CDR2 SQIVND come from the germline V gene (reference sequence).

The chain has TRBV27 and TRBJ1-2, with 7 bases fitting TRBD1. The germline CDR1 and CDR2 sequences are MNHEY and SMNVEV (reference sequence). J lost 5 bases, V lost 3 bases, and 12 bases had no gene match. CDR3 length: 16 amino acids. Here the CDR3 DNA reads TGTGCCAGCAGTTTCCTTTACAGGGGTTCAGGGTATGGCTACACCTTC. Protein sequence: CASSFLYRGSGYGYTF.

The V gene is TRBV27, the J gene TRBJ1-1, with D possibly TRBD1 on 6 matching bases. CDR3 length: 15 residues. Germline V gene lookup returns CDR1 MNHEY and CDR2 SMNVEV (reference sequence). Trimming stripped 6 bases from V and 3 bases from J, with 17 bases between. The CDR3 region is CASSSLQGGHTEAFF. The CDR3 bases are TGTGCCAGCAGCTCCCTACAGGGAGGGCACACTGAAGCTTTCTTT.

This clone was recorded a few times. The V gene is TRBV28, the J gene TRBJ2-2, with D unclear. The CDR3 has 12 amino acids. V was cut by 6 bases and J by 1 base, with 3 bases left in between. Germline V lookup: CDR1 MDHEN, CDR2 SYDVKM. CDR3 bases: TGTGCCAGCAGACTGAACACCGGGGAGCTGTTTTTT. Translating gives CASRLNTGELFF. Full variable domain (outside the CDR3, taken from reference TRBV28 and TRBJ2-2): DVKVTQSSRYLVKRTGEKVFLECVQDMDHENMFWYRQDPGLGLRLIYFSYDVKMKEKGDIPEGYSVSREKKERFSLILESASTNQTSMYLCASRLNTGELFFGEGSRLTVL.

Concerning this clone: The sample carries other DNA sequences with the same CDR3. The rearrangement links TRBV7-9 to TRBJ2-2, with TRBD1 matching over 7 bases. With V trimmed by 6 bases and J by 3 bases, 4 bases remained unmatched. Germline V CDR1 and CDR2: SEHNR, FQNEAQ (reference sequence). The CDR3 has 14 amino acids. This CDR3 is CASRPTGDTGELFF. The CDR3 DNA reads as TGTGCCAGCAGACCTACAGGGGACACCGGGGAGCTGTTTTTT.

The chain joins TRBV27 to TRBJ2-3; 8 bases align to TRBD2. Looked up from germline, CDR1 is MNHEY and CDR2 is SMNVEV (reference sequence). V shed 5 bases, J shed 12 bases, and the junction held 7 bases outside the gene matches. The CDR3 covers 12 residues. The CDR3 is CASSTSGTSQYF. The CDR3 DNA is TGTGCCAGCAGTACATCCGGGACTAGTCAGTATTTT.

The chain has TRBV5-1 and TRBJ1-2; 8 bases line up with TRBD1. The CDR3 is made up of 15 amino acids. Germline values: CDR1 SGHRS, CDR2 YFSETQ. Losses at the gene ends were 0 bases for V and 10 bases for J; bases not matched to a gene: 11. In DNA form, the CDR3 reads TGCGCCAGCAGCTTGGCCGGGGGACAGGCGGATGTCTACACCTTC. Amino acid sequence: CASSLAGGQADVYTF.

This clone was observed a single time. The J gene is TRBJ2-5, the V gene TRBV6-5, with a weak D call TRBD2 (5 bases). The CDR3 sequence is 11 residues long. V lost 3 bases to trimming and J lost 7 bases, with 6 bases between them. Germline V gives CDR1 MNHEY, CDR2 SVGAGI. CDR3 amino acids: CASSYLATQYF. CDR3 nucleotide sequence: TGTGCCAGCAGTTATCTAGCGACCCAGTACTTC.

The gene calls are TRBV19 and TRBJ1-4; no reliable D call. Germline CDR1 is LNHDA and CDR2 is SQIVND (reference sequence). The CDR3 has 14 residues. V lost 5 bases and J 2 bases, leaving 9 bases between the germline ends. The CDR3 region is CASSLGGTNEKLFF. Here the CDR3 DNA reads TGTGCCAGTAGTCTTGGCGGGACTAATGAAAAACTGTTTTTT. The complete variable domain, with remaining parts taken from reference TRBV19 and TRBJ1-4, reads DGGITQSPKYLFRKEGQNVTLSCEQNLNHDAMYWYRQDPGQGLRLIYYSQIVNDFQKGDIAEGYSVSREKKESFPLTVTSAQKNPTAFYLCASSLGGTNEKLFFGSGTQLSVL.

The chain links TRBV19 to TRBJ1-5; D remains unclear. CDR1 and CDR2 (germline): LNHDA, SQIVND (reference sequence). The CDR3 loop spans 15 amino acids. V lost 5 bases and J 5 bases, leaving 16 bases between the germline ends. CDR3 DNA: TGTGCCAGTAGTGCCCGGACTGACTCTGATCAGCCCCAGCATTTT. Amino acid sequence: CASSARTDSDQPQHF.